This TCR beta chain was sequenced for a study of CD8+CD57+ T cells in acquired aplastic anemia. Across the whole study: Isolated CD4+ and CD8+ cells, once sorted, yielded DNA averaging around 3.3 ug.

The CDR3 has 16 amino acids. In germline, CDR1 is SGHAT, CDR2 FQNNGV. The TCR beta profiling, which covered VDJ combination and CDR3 sequence, was carried out using genomic DNA as the template. TCRdb re-called the reads with MiXCR, one entry per CDR3 protein. This sample has around 430,000 distinct CDR3 sequences; around 30% occur once, and the top ten carry less than 0.85%. For sequencing, patients were chosen who had shown expansion of CD8+CD57+ cells by flow cytometry. Blood sampling was performed on the patients, and none of them had received therapy by then. Study-wide results and caveats: A set of twenty-nine CD8+ CDR3 sequences was shared between patients and controls, and these sequences appeared highly expressed in patients.

This clonotype came up a few times. Its antigen is unknown. At one end, the junction sequence differs from germline, possibly due to a read error. The chain is built from TRBV11-2 and TRBJ2-3, with 9 positions matching TRBD2. The sequenced sample consisted of sorted CD4+, CD8+, or CD8+CD57+ T cells (not recorded which) from PBMCs. This sequence originates from a human donor with aplastic anemia. The CDR3 is CASSLQRGVNTDTQYF. In DNA form, the CDR3 reads TGCGCCAGCAGCTTACAGCGGGGGGTAAATACAGATACGCAGTATTTT.